This TCR beta chain emerged from a study of blood T cell repertoires in COVID-19. The overall study: Sample material is recorded as cDNA or gDNA derived from T cells, B-cell-depleted T cells, or PBMCs.

This CDR3 has 14 amino acids. The ends were cut back, 2 bases at V and 5 bases at J, with 12 bases in the middle. Germline-derived CDR1 and CDR2 are SEHNR and FQNEAQ (reference sequence). Per the original methods: Amplification of reference gene primers was used by the study to estimate nucleated cell counts. Profiled with immunoSEQ multiplex PCR; TCRdb holds only in-frame clones, not every one. The D gene and trimming were derived from the DNA, and the V and J assignments and clone size from that table. The sample contains 280,000 or so clones, more than 75% of which appear only once. Sequencing was performed on peripheral blood. The chain combines TRBV7-9 with TRBJ1-2, with D tentatively TRBD1 (6 bases). The receptor's source is a woman aged 25 to 39 who had recovered from COVID-19. In DNA, the CDR3 is TGTGCCAGCAGCTTACAGGACAGCCTTTATGGCTACACCTTC. Its translation: CASSLQDSLYGYTF.